Listed below are T cell receptor beta chains from one sample, sequenced in a study of shared clonotypes between healthy human individuals. Libraries were prepared by immunoSEQ multiplex PCR; TCRdb keeps only in-frame clonotypes and omits some of them. Among roughly 1.4 million clones listed, 98% to 99% were seen once. Sequencing was performed on naive CD4+ T cells sorted from blood. The receptor source for this set is a man younger than 45 in good health. The CDR3 runs from the conserved cysteine through the conserved F or W. The order of the fields is D gene, J gene, clone size, V gene, CDR3 protein, CDR3 DNA. The D gene is left open where the match is weak. Size tells how often a clone was seen (once, few, many) or the class of an expanded clone, and some rows leave it out.

D: TRBD1
J: TRBJ2-3
size: NA
V: TRBV5-1
CDR3: CASSLAKPGQVSDTQYF
DNA: TGCGCCAGCAGCTTGGCAAAGCCGGGACAGGTATCAGATACGCAGTATTTT

D: NA
J: TRBJ2-5
size: once
V: TRBV6-5
CDR3: CASSGAGSRETQYF
DNA: TGTGCCAGCAGCGGGGCAGGGTCCAGGGAGACCCAGTACTTC

D: NA
J: TRBJ2-7
size: NA
V: TRBV4-3
CDR3: CASSQDPGPYEQYF
DNA: TGCGCCAGCAGCCAAGATCCCGGACCATACGAGCAGTACTTC

D: TRBD2
J: TRBJ2-1
size: NA
V: TRBV5-5
CDR3: CASSLWAGVGSLYNEQFF
DNA: TGTGCCAGCAGCTTGTGGGCGGGAGTTGGATCACTCTACAATGAGCAGTTCTTC

D: NA
J: TRBJ2-6
size: NA
V: TRBV9
CDR3: CASSVVDSGANVLTF
DNA: TGTGCCAGCAGCGTAGTGGACTCTGGGGCCAACGTCCTGACTTTC

D: NA
J: TRBJ2-2
size: NA
V: TRBV4-3
CDR3: CASSQVEAGELFF
DNA: TGCGCCAGCAGCCAAGTCGAAGCCGGGGAGCTGTTTTTT

D: NA
J: TRBJ2-5
size: NA
V: TRBV18
CDR3: CASSPGGQETQYF
DNA: TGTGCCAGCTCACCCGGAGGGCAGGAGACCCAGTACTTC

D: NA
J: TRBJ1-3
size: NA
V: TRBV5-4
CDR3: CASSSSLDGQNTIYF
DNA: TGTGCCAGCAGCTCCTCCCTTGACGGGCAGAACACCATATATTTT

D: TRBD2
J: TRBJ2-2
size: NA
V: TRBV13
CDR3: CASSPSGGGYTGELFF
DNA: TGTGCCAGCAGTCCCTCCGGGGGGGGCTACACCGGGGAGCTGTTTTTT

D: NA
J: TRBJ2-2
size: NA
V: TRBV28
CDR3: CASSSLGPGELFF
DNA: TGTGCCAGCAGTTCCCTAGGTCCCGGGGAGCTGTTTTTT

D: NA
J: TRBJ2-3
size: once
V: TRBV29-1
CDR3: CSVQYTDTQYF
DNA: TGCAGCGTTCAGTACACAGATACGCAGTATTTT

D: NA
J: TRBJ2-7
size: NA
V: TRBV7-9
CDR3: CASSLAGVDYEQYF
DNA: TGTGCCAGCAGCTTAGCAGGGGTGGACTACGAGCAGTACTTC

D: NA
J: TRBJ1-3
size: few
V: TRBV25-1
CDR3: CASRGPAYTIYF
DNA: TGTGCCAGCAGAGGTCCCGCCTACACCATATATTTT

D: TRBD1
J: TRBJ2-3
size: NA
V: TRBV6-5
CDR3: CASSYFRGHGPDTQYF
DNA: TGTGCCAGCAGTTACTTTAGGGGGCATGGACCAGATACGCAGTATTTT

D: NA
J: TRBJ1-4
size: NA
V: TRBV7-2
CDR3: CASSLNRAGRNEKLFF
DNA: TGTGCCAGCAGCCTTAATAGGGCGGGGCGTAATGAAAAACTGTTTTTT

D: NA
J: TRBJ2-7
size: once
V: TRBV27
CDR3: CASIRGHEQYF
DNA: TGTGCCAGCATCAGGGGCCACGAGCAGTACTTC

D: NA
J: TRBJ1-3
size: NA
V: TRBV29-1
CDR3: CSVEGGGQDGNTIYF
DNA: TGCAGCGTTGAAGGAGGGGGGCAAGACGGAAACACCATATATTTT

D: NA
J: TRBJ1-2
size: once
V: TRBV6-1
CDR3: CASNGGNYGYTF
DNA: TGTGCCAGCAACGGGGGAAACTATGGCTACACCTTC

D: TRBD2
J: TRBJ2-1
size: NA
V: TRBV7-8
CDR3: CASSARTSGHNEQFF
DNA: TGTGCCAGCAGCGCCCGGACTAGCGGGCACAATGAGCAGTTCTTC

D: NA
J: TRBJ2-3
size: NA
V: TRBV9
CDR3: CASNRKQGGGDTQYF
DNA: TGTGCCAGCAACAGAAAACAGGGAGGAGGGGATACGCAGTATTTT